This T cell receptor beta chain was sequenced for a study of T cell responses to AZD1222 COVID-19 vaccine. Study-wide points: Baseline seropositivity characterized only six AZD1222 recipients. A mostly white British donor set with more females was recruited, and clonal diversity was possibly underestimated.

A note on this clone: The target antigen is unknown.

The germline V gene encodes CDR1 SNHLY and CDR2 FYNNEI. The CDR3 length is 15 residues. V dropped 11 bases and J dropped 2; count of bases not matched to a gene: 5. This table comes from immunoSEQ multiplex PCR, and its TCRdb copy is limited to in-frame clones, with some not included. The sample records 120,000 or so clones, more than 75% being singletons. The TCR was taken from an adult who received the AZD1222 COVID-19 vaccine. This chain connects TRBV2 to TRBJ2-1, with 14 bases lining up with TRBD2. This material consisted of peripheral blood, taken 28 days after the second AZD1222 dose. CDR3 residues: CAWATSGGAYNEQFF. The CDR3 DNA is TGTGCCTGGGCGACTAGCGGGGGGGCCTACAATGAGCAGTTCTTC.